Reported below is one T cell receptor (beta chain). The method was immunoSEQ multiplex PCR; TCRdb's version includes in-frame clones alone and lacks a portion of them. The sample shows about 55,000 clones, roughly 90% of them seen only once. These data belong to a study of blood T cell repertoires in COVID-19. Trimming removed 5 bases from V and 1 base from J; junction bases left unmatched: 7. Germline V gene data show CDR1 as SGHRS and CDR2 as YFSETQ. The CDR3 runs to 15 residues. Sequenced material: peripheral blood. V is TRBV5-1 and J is TRBJ1-1; 8 bases line up with TRBD1. The TCR comes from a man aged 40-49 years with COVID-19, enrolled during active disease. CDR3 sequence: CASRRTQGGNTEAFF. The DNA of the CDR3 is TGCGCCAGCAGACGGACACAGGGGGGGAACACTGAAGCTTTCTTT.